The sequence of this TCR beta chain was determined in a study of human T cells and chemical hapten exposure. Study results and caveats: No alteration of TCRs above 1 in 1000 frequency was seen with DPC sensitization.

This clonotype has more than one count but fewer than ten. Its specificity is unknown. J gave up 6 bases and V 5 bases, and 10 bases lay outside the gene matches. The CDR3 has 16 amino acids. From the RACE reads, TCRdb called clonotypes with MiXCR, one entry per CDR3 protein. The profile shows under 100,000 distinct CDR3 sequences, roughly a tenth of them singletons. This sample's time point: patch test 3, about 24 weeks after DPC sensitization. Treatment here: therapeutic diphenylcyclopropenone sensitization with weekly scalp DPC. The authors extracted total RNA from unfractionated whole blood. This receptor was obtained from a woman aged 45-65 years with alopecia areata. Some clones in this sample may be carry-over from other donors' samples. Sequencing used whole blood, obtained in connection with sensitization to the hapten diphenylcyclopropenone (DPC). The chain has TRBV12-3 or TRBV12-4 and TRBJ2-5, with 12 bases aligning to TRBD2. CDR3 sequence (DNA): TGTGCCAGCAGTCCCCTGACTAGCGGGAGTTTCCAGACCCAGTACTTC. Translated: CASSPLTSGSFQTQYF.